One TCR beta chain is described in this entry. The Seattle patients, enrolled during active infection, were followed longitudinally. The germline CDR1 and CDR2 sequences are KGHSH and LQKENI. J lost 1 base, V lost 3 bases, and 8 bases had no gene match. The CDR3 totals 16 residues. The record originates from a study of blood T cell repertoires in COVID-19. The wider study: Sources were T cells, B-cell-depleted T cells, or PBMCs; the material itself was cDNA or gDNA.

In the original analysis: Nucleated cell number was recorded as an estimate derived from reference gene primer amplification. Sequencing was performed with immunoSEQ multiplex PCR; in TCRdb, only in-frame clones are kept and a portion is missing. V and J calls and clone size are those listed in that table; D and trimming were worked out from the DNA. Counted here are some 130,000 clones, 90% occurring once; the ten biggest clones make up 4.6%. The source material was peripheral blood. V usage is TRBV18 and J usage is TRBJ1-1, with 7 bases lining up with TRBD1. The origin of this receptor is a man in his 60s with COVID-19, enrolled during active disease. CDR3 residues: CASSPRYRDRNTEAFF. The CDR3 DNA is TGTGCCAGCTCACCGAGATATAGGGACAGGAACACTGAAGCTTTCTTT.